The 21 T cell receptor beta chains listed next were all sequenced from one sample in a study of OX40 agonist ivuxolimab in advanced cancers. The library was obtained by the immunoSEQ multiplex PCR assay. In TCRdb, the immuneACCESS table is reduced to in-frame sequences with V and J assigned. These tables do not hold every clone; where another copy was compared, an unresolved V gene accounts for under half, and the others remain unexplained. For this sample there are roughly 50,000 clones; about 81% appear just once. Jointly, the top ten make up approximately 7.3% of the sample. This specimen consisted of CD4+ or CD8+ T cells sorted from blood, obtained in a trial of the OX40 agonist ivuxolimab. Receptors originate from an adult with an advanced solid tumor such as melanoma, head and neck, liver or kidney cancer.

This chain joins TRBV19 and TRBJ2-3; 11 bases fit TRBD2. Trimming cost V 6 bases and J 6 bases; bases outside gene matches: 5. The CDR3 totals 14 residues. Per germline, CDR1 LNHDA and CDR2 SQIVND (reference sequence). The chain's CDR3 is CASRPGLAVDTQYF. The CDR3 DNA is TGTGCCAGTAGACCGGGACTAGCGGTGGATACGCAGTATTTT.

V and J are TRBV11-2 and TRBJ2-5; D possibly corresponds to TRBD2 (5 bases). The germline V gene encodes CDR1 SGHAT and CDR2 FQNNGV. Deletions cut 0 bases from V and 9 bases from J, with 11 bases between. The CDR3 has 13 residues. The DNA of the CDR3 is TGTGCCAGCAGCTTAGATTGGAGGCGGGCCCAGTACTTC. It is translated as CASSLDWRRAQYF.

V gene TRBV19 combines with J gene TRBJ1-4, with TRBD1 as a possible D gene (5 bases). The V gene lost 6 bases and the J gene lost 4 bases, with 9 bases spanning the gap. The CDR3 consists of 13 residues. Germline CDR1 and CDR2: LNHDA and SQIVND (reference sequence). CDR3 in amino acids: CASSQGNNEKLFF. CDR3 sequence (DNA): TGTGCCAGTAGCCAGGGTAATAATGAAAAACTGTTTTTT.

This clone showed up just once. The CDR3 sequence: CASSSGGARGREQYF. CDR3 DNA: TGTGCCAGCAGTTCAGGTGGCGCCAGGGGGCGAGAGCAGTACTTC. This rearrangement joins TRBV28 to TRBJ2-7, with TRBD1 matching 8 bases. The CDR3 has 15 residues. V lost 4 bases to trimming and J lost 7 bases; unmatched junction nucleotides: 12. The V gene's germline CDR1 is MDHEN and CDR2 SYDVKM.

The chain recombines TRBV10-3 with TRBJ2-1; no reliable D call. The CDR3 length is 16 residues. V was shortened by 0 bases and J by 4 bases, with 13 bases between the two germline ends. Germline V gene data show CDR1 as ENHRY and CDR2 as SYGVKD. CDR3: CAISESAETVYNEQFF. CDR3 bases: TGTGCCATCAGTGAGTCGGCGGAGACGGTGTACAATGAGCAGTTCTTC.

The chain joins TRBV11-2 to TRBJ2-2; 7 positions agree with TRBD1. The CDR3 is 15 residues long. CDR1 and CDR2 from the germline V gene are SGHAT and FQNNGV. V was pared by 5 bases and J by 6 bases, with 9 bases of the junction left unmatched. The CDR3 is CASSVTDRSSGELFF. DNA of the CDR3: TGTGCCAGCAGCGTAACGGACAGGAGCTCCGGGGAGCTGTTTTTT.

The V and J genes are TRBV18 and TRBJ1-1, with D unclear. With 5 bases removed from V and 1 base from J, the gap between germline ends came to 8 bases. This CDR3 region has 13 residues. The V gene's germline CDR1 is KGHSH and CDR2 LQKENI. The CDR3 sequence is CASSYTENTEAFF. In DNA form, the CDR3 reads TGTGCCAGCTCATACACAGAGAACACTGAAGCTTTCTTT.

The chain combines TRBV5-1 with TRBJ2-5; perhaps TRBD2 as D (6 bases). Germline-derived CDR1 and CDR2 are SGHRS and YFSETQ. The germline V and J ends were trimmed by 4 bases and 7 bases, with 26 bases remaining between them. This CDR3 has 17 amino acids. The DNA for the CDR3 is TGCGCCAGCAGCCCCGCAACGGGACTGTTGGCGGGTGGGACCCAGTACTTC. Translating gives CASSPATGLLAGGTQYF.

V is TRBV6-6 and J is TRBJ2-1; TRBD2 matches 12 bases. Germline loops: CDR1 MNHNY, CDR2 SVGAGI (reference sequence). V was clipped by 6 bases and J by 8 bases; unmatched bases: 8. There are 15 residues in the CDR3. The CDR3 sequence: CASRTSGSLGHEQFF. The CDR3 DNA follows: TGTGCCAGCAGGACTAGCGGGAGCTTGGGTCATGAGCAGTTCTTC.

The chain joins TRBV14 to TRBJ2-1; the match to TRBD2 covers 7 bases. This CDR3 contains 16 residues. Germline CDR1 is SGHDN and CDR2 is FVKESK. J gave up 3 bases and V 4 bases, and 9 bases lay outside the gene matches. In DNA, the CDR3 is TGTGCCAGCAGCCCCCGGGGAAGGGAGGGCTACAATGAGCAGTTCTTC. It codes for CASSPRGREGYNEQFF. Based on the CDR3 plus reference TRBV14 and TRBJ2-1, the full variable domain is EAGVTQFPSHSVIEKGQTVTLRCDPISGHDNLYWYRRVMGKEIKFLLHFVKESKQDESGMPNNRFLAERTGGTYSTLKVQPAELEDSGVYFCASSPRGREGYNEQFFGPGTRLTVL.

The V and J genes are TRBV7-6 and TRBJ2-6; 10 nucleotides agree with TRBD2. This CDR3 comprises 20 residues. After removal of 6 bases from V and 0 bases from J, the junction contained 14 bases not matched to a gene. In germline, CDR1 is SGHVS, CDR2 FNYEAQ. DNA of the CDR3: TGTGCCAGCAGAGCGTCGGGGGTAGCGGGAGGCAGCTCTGGGGCCAACGTCCTGACTTTC. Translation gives CASRASGVAGGSSGANVLTF.

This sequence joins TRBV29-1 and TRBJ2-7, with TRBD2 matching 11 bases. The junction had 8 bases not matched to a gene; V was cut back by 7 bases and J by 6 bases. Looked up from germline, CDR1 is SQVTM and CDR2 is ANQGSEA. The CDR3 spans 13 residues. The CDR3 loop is CSASTSGDGEQYF. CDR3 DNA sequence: TGCAGCGCTTCGACTAGCGGGGACGGCGAGCAGTACTTC.

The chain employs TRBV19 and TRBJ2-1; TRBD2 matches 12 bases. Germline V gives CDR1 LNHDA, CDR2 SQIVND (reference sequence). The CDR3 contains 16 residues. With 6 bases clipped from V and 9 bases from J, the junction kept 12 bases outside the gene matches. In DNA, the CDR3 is TGTGCCAGTAGAAGACTAGCGGGAGTGGTAGAGCCTGAGCAGTTCTTC. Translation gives CASRRLAGVVEPEQFF.

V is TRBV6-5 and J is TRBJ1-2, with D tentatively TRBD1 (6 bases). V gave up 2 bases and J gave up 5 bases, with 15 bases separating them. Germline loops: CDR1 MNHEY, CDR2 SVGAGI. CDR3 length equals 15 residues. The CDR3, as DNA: TGTGCCAGCAGTTACCTAGAGGCAGGGGATTATGGCTACACCTTC. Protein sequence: CASSYLEAGDYGYTF.

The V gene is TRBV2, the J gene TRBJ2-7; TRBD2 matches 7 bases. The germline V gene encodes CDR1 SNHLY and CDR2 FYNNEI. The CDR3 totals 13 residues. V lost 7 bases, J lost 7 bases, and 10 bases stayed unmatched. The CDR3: CASKQRDIGEQYF. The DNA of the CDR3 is TGTGCCAGCAAACAGCGGGATATTGGGGAGCAGTACTTC. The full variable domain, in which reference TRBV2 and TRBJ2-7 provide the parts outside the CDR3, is EPEVTQTPSHQVTQMGQEVILRCVPISNHLYFYWYRQILGQKVEFLVSFYNNEISEKSEIFDDQFSVERPDGSNFTLKIRSTKLEDSAMYFCASKQRDIGEQYFGPGTRLTVT.

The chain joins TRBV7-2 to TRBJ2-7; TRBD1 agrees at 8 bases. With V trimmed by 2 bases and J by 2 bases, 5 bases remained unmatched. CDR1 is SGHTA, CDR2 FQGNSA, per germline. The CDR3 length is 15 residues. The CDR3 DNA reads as TGTGCCAGCAGCTTAACCGCGACAGGGGCCTACGAGCAGTACTTC. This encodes CASSLTATGAYEQYF.

The CDR3 protein is CSARGDTEAFF. The DNA of the CDR3 is TGCAGTGCCCGGGGAGACACTGAAGCTTTCTTT. This chain uses TRBV20-1 with TRBJ1-1; no reliable D call. Per the germline V gene, CDR1 is DFQATT and CDR2 is SNEGSKA (reference sequence). Between the trimmed V and J ends, which lost 6 bases and 3 bases, there was a span of 8 bases. This CDR3 has 11 amino acids.

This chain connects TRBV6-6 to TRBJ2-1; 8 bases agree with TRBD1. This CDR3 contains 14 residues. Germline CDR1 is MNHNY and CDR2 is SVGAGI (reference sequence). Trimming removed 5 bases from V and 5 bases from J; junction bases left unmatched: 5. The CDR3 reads CASSGLTGDNEQFF. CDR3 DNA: TGTGCCAGCAGTGGCTTGACAGGGGACAATGAGCAGTTCTTC.

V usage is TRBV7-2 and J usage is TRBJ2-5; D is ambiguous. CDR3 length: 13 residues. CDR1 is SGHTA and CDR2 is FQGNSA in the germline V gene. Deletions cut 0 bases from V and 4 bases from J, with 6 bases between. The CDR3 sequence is CASSLATRETQYF. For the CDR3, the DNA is TGTGCCAGCAGCTTAGCCACCCGAGAGACCCAGTACTTC.

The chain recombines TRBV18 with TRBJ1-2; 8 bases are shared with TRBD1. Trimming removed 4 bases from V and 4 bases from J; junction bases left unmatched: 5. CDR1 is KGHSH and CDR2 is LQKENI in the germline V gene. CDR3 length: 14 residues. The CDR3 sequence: CASSLTGAIYGYTF. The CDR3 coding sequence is TGTGCCAGCTCACTGACAGGGGCCATCTATGGCTACACCTTC.

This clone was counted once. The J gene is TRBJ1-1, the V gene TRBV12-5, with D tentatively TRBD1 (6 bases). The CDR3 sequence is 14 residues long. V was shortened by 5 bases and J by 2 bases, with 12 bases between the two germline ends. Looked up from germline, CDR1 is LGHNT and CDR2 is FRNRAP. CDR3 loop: CASGRSDSNTEAFF. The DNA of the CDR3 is TGTGCTAGTGGTAGATCGGACAGCAACACTGAAGCTTTCTTT.